The 25 T cell receptor beta chains presented below share a single source sample, sequenced in a study of cytomegalovirus exposure and HLA in healthy donors. Amplification used 60 Vbeta primers and 13 Jbeta primers. Only in-frame clones appear in the TCRdb table, and some are missing; sequencing was by immunoSEQ multiplex PCR. The sample has 90,000 to 140,000 clones, 12% to 15% seen once. The material sequenced was PBMCs. These receptors were collected from a female donor in good health and CMV-seronegative.

This clone turned up a few times. CDR3 DNA sequence: TGTGCCAGCAGTTCCCTCAGGGCTGCTTTCTTT. Its translation is CASSSLRAAFF. V and J are TRBV6-5 and TRBJ1-1; possibly TRBD1 for D (5 bases). This CDR3 contains 11 residues. Trimming removed 4 bases at V and 11 bases at J, with 11 bases between. Germline-derived CDR1 and CDR2 are MNHEY and SVGAGI.

This clone was observed a handful of times. This chain uses TRBV5-4 with TRBJ2-1, with 7 bases aligning to TRBD2. The CDR3 is made up of 17 amino acids. CDR1 and CDR2 from the germline V gene are SGHNT and YYREEE (reference sequence). Unmatched junction bases numbered 13, after V lost 3 bases and J lost 4 bases. The CDR3 loop is CASSWDYIRDGYNEQFF. The CDR3 nucleotides read TGTGCCAGCAGCTGGGACTACATCCGGGACGGGTACAATGAGCAGTTCTTC. Based on the CDR3 plus reference TRBV5-4 and TRBJ2-1, the full variable domain is ETGVTQSPTHLIKTRGQQVTLRCSSQSGHNTVSWYQQALGQGPQFIFQYYREEENGRGNFPPRFSGLQFPNYSSELNVNALELDDSALYLCASSWDYIRDGYNEQFFGPGTRLTVL.

V usage is TRBV4-1 and J usage is TRBJ2-2; D is unresolved. CDR1 is MGHRA and CDR2 is YSYEKL in the germline V gene. The CDR3 length is 15 residues. V was clipped by 5 bases and J by 0 bases, with 10 bases between them. CDR3 sequence: CASSLDSSNTGELFF. The DNA of the CDR3 is TGCGCCAGCAGCTTAGATTCGTCGAACACCGGGGAGCTGTTTTTT.

This clone was observed a few times. This chain links TRBV6-1 with TRBJ1-1, with a tentative D call TRBD1 (5 bases). The CDR3 consists of 15 residues. The germline V and J ends were trimmed by 1 base and 1 base, with 10 bases remaining between them. The germline CDR1 and CDR2 sequences are MNHNS and SASEGT. The CDR3: CASSEEPGSNTEAFF. The CDR3 region has the DNA TGTGCCAGCAGTGAAGAACCAGGGTCGAACACTGAAGCTTTCTTT.

This clone was recorded a few times. The CDR3 region has the DNA TGTGCCAGCAAATACGGACGGGGAGGCTTTGGGGAGCAGTACTTC. Protein sequence: CASKYGRGGFGEQYF. The chain is built from TRBV28 and TRBJ2-7; tentatively, D is TRBD2 (6 bases). This CDR3 spans 15 amino acids. V lost 7 bases to trimming and J lost 7 bases, with 23 bases between them. Germline CDR1 and CDR2: MDHEN and SYDVKM.

The V and J genes are TRBV6-5 and TRBJ1-5; possible D gene TRBD1, 6 bases. V was cut by 2 bases and J by 2 bases, with 10 bases left in between. Germline CDR1 and CDR2: MNHEY and SVGAGI. CDR3 length: 15 amino acids. The CDR3 DNA follows: TGTGCCAGCAGTTACGGAAGGACAGGCAATCAGCCCCAGCATTTT. Translation gives CASSYGRTGNQPQHF.

V gene TRBV7-9 combines with J gene TRBJ1-5; 8 bases are shared with TRBD1. With V trimmed by 1 base and J by 0 bases, 11 bases remained unmatched. The CDR3 sequence is 19 residues long. Germline CDR1 reads SEHNR; CDR2 reads FQNEAQ (reference sequence). CDR3 in amino acids: CASSLVQGAPPYSNQPQHF. The DNA for the CDR3 is TGTGCCAGCAGCTTAGTCCAGGGGGCCCCTCCTTATAGCAATCAGCCCCAGCATTTT.

The chain employs TRBV27 and TRBJ2-7; a weak D match, TRBD2 (5 bases). The CDR3 length is 13 residues. Per germline, CDR1 MNHEY and CDR2 SMNVEV (reference sequence). V was trimmed by 5 bases and J by 1 base, leaving 9 bases between them. The CDR3 sequence is CASSIGVSYEQYF. CDR3 bases: TGTGCCAGCAGTATCGGGGTTTCCTACGAGCAGTACTTC.

This clone was counted between two and nine times. The chain combines TRBV6-1 with TRBJ2-5; the match to TRBD1 covers 8 bases. Germline V gene data show CDR1 as MNHNS and CDR2 as SASEGT. CDR3 length: 14 residues. V gave up 4 bases and J gave up 11 bases; unmatched junction bases: 12. This CDR3 is CASSGGQDLKEQYF. In DNA form, the CDR3 reads TGTGCCAGCAGTGGGGGACAGGACTTAAAAGAGCAGTACTTC.

In its sample, this clone was seen a few times. CDR3 in amino acids: CAIDGGTEAFF. The CDR3 bases are TGTGCCATCGACGGGGGTACTGAAGCTTTCTTT. The chain combines TRBV19 with TRBJ1-1, with D maybe TRBD1 (5 bases). Per the germline V gene, CDR1 is LNHDA and CDR2 is SQIVND (reference sequence). The V end lost 10 bases, the J end lost 5 bases, and 11 bases lay between the germline ends. CDR3 length: 11 residues.

This clone has just a few counts. This chain joins TRBV9 and TRBJ2-7; 9 nucleotides align to TRBD2. J lost 3 bases, V lost 7 bases, and 8 bases had no gene match. The V gene's germline CDR1 is SGDLS and CDR2 YYNGEE. The length of the CDR3 is 14 residues. The CDR3 loop is CASGGGTSFYEQYF. CDR3 DNA sequence: TGTGCCAGCGGGGGGGGGACTAGCTTCTACGAGCAGTACTTC. The full variable domain, rest sourced from reference TRBV9 and TRBJ2-7, is DSGVTQTPKHLITATGQRVTLRCSPRSGDLSVYWYQQSLDQGLQFLIQYYNGEERAKGNILERFSAQQFPDLHSELNLSSLELGDSALYFCASGGGTSFYEQYFGPGTRLTVT.

This clone was picked up a small number of times. In DNA, the CDR3 is TGCGCCAGCAGCCAAGATGCAGGGCCCCTCAATGAGCAGTTCTTC. Amino acids: CASSQDAGPLNEQFF. The genes are TRBV4-1 and TRBJ2-1; perhaps TRBD1 as D (5 bases). The CDR3 contains 15 residues. In germline, CDR1 is MGHRA, CDR2 YSYEKL. V dropped 0 bases and J dropped 6 bases, with 12 bases sitting between them.

This chain uses TRBV28 with TRBJ2-7; a possible D gene is TRBD2 (7 bases). V lost 3 bases and J lost 2, with 8 bases in between. Germline CDR1 and CDR2: MDHEN and SYDVKM. The CDR3 is 13 residues long. CDR3 sequence reads: CASSLGGPYEQYF. In DNA form, the CDR3 reads TGTGCCAGCAGTTTGGGGGGGCCCTACGAGCAGTACTTC.

As DNA, the CDR3 is TGCGCCAGCAGCCAAGATCCGGGGAGGTGGGACTATGGCTACACCTTC. Protein: CASSQDPGRWDYGYTF. The rearrangement uses TRBV4-3 and TRBJ1-2; no firm D call. Trimming stripped 0 bases from V and 3 bases from J, with 14 bases between. The CDR3 runs to 16 residues. Germline values: CDR1 LGHNA, CDR2 YSLEER.

This clone has more than one count but fewer than ten. The chain links TRBV5-4 to TRBJ2-2, with 8 nucleotides matching TRBD2. Trimming at V came to 4 bases and at J to 5 bases, leaving 7 bases not matched to a gene. Germline CDR1 reads SGHNT; CDR2 reads YYREEE (reference sequence). The CDR3 runs to 15 residues. In nucleotides, the CDR3 is TGTGCCAGCAGCCCCCAGCGGGGGCGAACCGGGGAGCTGTTTTTT. Translating it yields CASSPQRGRTGELFF.

The chain links TRBV4-3 to TRBJ1-2; D remains ambiguous. Germline V gives CDR1 LGHNA, CDR2 YSLEER. The CDR3 runs to 15 residues. V was trimmed by 0 bases and J by 2 bases, leaving 10 bases between them. The CDR3 nucleotides read TGCGCCAGCAGCCAAGATCTTACCAGAAACTATGGCTACACCTTC. Protein sequence: CASSQDLTRNYGYTF.

There are a few counts of this clone. The V call is TRBV12-5, the J call TRBJ1-1; TRBD1 agrees at 7 bases. V was pared by 1 base and J by 6 bases, with 11 bases of the junction left unmatched. Germline CDR1 reads LGHNT; CDR2 reads FRNRAP. CDR3 length: 16 amino acids. The CDR3 sequence is CASGLELQGVMAEAFF. The CDR3, as DNA: TGTGCTAGTGGTTTGGAACTCCAGGGGGTGATGGCTGAAGCTTTCTTT.

This rearrangement joins TRBV19 to TRBJ2-7, with D tentatively TRBD2 (6 bases). The V end was cut by 7 bases, the J end by 3 bases, with 19 bases between. The CDR3 is 15 residues long. Germline V gene lookup returns CDR1 LNHDA and CDR2 SQIVND (reference sequence). CDR3 loop: CASTPTAWGDYEQYF. The CDR3 DNA follows: TGTGCCAGTACCCCCACAGCTTGGGGGGACTACGAGCAGTACTTC.

This clone appeared a few times. This chain connects TRBV1 to TRBJ2-7; whether TRBD1, the table's D call, matches the DNA was not checked. TRBV1 is tagged as a pseudogene. The CDR3 runs 19 residues. As DNA, the CDR3 is TGCACCAGCAGCCCGGGACAGGGGCGAAGCGGGAGCCGCTCCTACGAGCAGTACTTC. Protein product: CTSSPGQGRSGSRSYEQYF.

This clone was picked up a small number of times. The genes are TRBV28 and TRBJ1-6, with TRBD1 as a possible D gene (6 bases). V shed 5 bases and J shed 6 bases, with 14 bases lying between them. Germline loops: CDR1 MDHEN, CDR2 SYDVKM. The CDR3 covers 15 residues. DNA for the CDR3: TGTGCCAGCAGTCTTAGGGACACCTTTAATTCACCCCTCCACTTT. Protein sequence: CASSLRDTFNSPLHF.

This clone was counted a few times. The V and J genes are TRBV27 and TRBJ2-5; 10 bases are a match to TRBD2. The CDR3 has 16 amino acids. The J segment lost 5 bases and the V segment lost 2 bases, leaving 8 bases of the junction unmatched. Germline V gene sequence: CDR1 MNHEY, CDR2 SMNVEV (reference sequence). The CDR3 sequence is CASSLALAGAPETQYF. CDR3 in DNA: TGTGCCAGCAGTTTAGCCCTAGCGGGGGCCCCGGAGACCCAGTACTTC.

This clone was counted only a few times. The chain has TRBV30 and TRBJ2-7; D may be TRBD2 (6 bases). The CDR3 spans 14 residues. From germline, CDR1 is GTSNPN and CDR2 SVGIG (reference sequence). V lost 3 bases, J lost 3 bases, and 15 bases lay in between. The CDR3 bases are TGTGCCTGGAGCGCCGGGAGAGGGATCTACGAGCAGTACTTC. This encodes CAWSAGRGIYEQYF.

This clone was counted a few times. The chain uses TRBV7-9 and TRBJ2-7; D remains ambiguous. The V and J ends lost 1 base and 2 bases respectively, with 12 bases between them. Germline CDR1 is SEHNR and CDR2 is FQNEAQ (reference sequence). The CDR3 loop spans 15 amino acids. CDR3 nucleotide sequence: TGTGCCAGCAGCTTAGGACACCTCCGCACCTACGAGCAGTACTTC. Translated: CASSLGHLRTYEQYF.

V and J are TRBV10-3 and TRBJ1-1; no clear D gene. This CDR3 region has 11 residues. V lost 3 bases, J lost 4 bases, and 3 bases lay in between. The germline V gene encodes CDR1 ENHRY and CDR2 SYGVKD. In nucleotides, the CDR3 is TGTGCCATCAGTGACGGCACTGAAGCTTTCTTT. Translated: CAISDGTEAFF.

This clone was picked up a small number of times. V usage is TRBV4-3 and J usage is TRBJ1-1; the D gene is possibly TRBD1 (6 bases). The CDR3 extends over 13 amino acids. The germline CDR1 and CDR2 sequences are LGHNA and YSLEER. V was trimmed by 3 bases and J by 5 bases, leaving 10 bases between them. The CDR3 nucleotides read TGCGCCAGCAGCCAGGGGGGGCCAACTGAAGCTTTCTTT. Protein sequence: CASSQGGPTEAFF.